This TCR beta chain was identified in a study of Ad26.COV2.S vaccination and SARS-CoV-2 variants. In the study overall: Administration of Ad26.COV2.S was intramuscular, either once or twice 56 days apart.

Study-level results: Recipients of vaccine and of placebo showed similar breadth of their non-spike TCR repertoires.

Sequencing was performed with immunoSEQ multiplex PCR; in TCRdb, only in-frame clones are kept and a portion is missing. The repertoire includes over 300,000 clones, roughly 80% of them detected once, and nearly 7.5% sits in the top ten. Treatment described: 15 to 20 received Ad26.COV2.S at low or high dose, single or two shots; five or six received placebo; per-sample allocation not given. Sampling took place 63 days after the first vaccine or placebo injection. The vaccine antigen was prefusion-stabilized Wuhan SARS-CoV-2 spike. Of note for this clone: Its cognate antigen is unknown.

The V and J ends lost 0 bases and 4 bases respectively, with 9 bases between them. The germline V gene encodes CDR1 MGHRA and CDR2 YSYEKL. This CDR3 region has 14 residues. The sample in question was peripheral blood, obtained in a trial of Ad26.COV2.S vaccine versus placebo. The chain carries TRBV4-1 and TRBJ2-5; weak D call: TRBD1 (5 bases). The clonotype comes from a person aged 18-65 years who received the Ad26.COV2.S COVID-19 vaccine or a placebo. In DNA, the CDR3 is TGCGCCAGCAGCCAAGAGGGTCAGGGAGAGACCCAGTACTTC. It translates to CASSQEGQGETQYF.